These T cell receptor beta chains were read from a single sample in a study of cytomegalovirus exposure and HLA in healthy donors. Profiling relied on immunoSEQ multiplex PCR, and the TCRdb table lists in-frame clones only, not all of them. The sample records fewer than 55,000 clones, less than 75% being singletons. Sequencing input: PBMCs. These receptors came from a man aged 60 to 75 in good health and CMV-seropositive. Both conserved end residues are part of each CDR3. Fields, in order: clone size, CDR3 length, V gene, J gene, CDR3 protein. For some rows the clone size is stated as once, few or many, or as a class when expanded; others skip it.

size: NA; length: 14; V: TRBV7-3; J: TRBJ1-1; CDR3: CASSLMAGNTEAFF
size: NA; length: 13; V: TRBV10-3; J: TRBJ1-1; CDR3: CAIRGQGDTEAFF
size: NA; length: 12; V: TRBV27; J: TRBJ1-1; CDR3: CASSRGNTEAFF
size: NA; length: 14; V: TRBV2; J: TRBJ2-1; CDR3: CASSVELADNEQFF
size: NA; length: 14; V: TRBV6-1; J: TRBJ1-4; CDR3: CASSDLGGGEKLFF
size: NA; length: 14; V: TRBV12-5; J: TRBJ2-7; CDR3: CASGLAAGTYEQYF
size: NA; length: 11; V: TRBV15; J: TRBJ2-1; CDR3: CATSRSGEQFF
size: few; length: 14; V: TRBV7-2; J: TRBJ2-1; CDR3: CASSLGGGRHEQFF
size: NA; length: 13; V: TRBV4-3; J: TRBJ2-1; CDR3: CASSQDWGGEQFF
size: NA; length: 14; V: TRBV5-1; J: TRBJ2-3; CDR3: CASRPQASTDTQYF
size: NA; length: 14; V: TRBV9; J: TRBJ1-5; CDR3: CASSVGQEDQPQHF